This T cell receptor (delta chain) was sequenced in a study of γδ T cells in repeated Plasmodium falciparum infection. Looking at the study overall: The natural-infection arm compared Malian children under seasonal malaria with matched Australian children. Over about 640 days, donors received four mosquito-bite P. falciparum NF54 infections.

Vgamma9/Vdelta2+ and Vdelta2-negative gammadelta T cells were flow-sorted from PBMC for bulk sequencing. TCRdb re-processed the multiplex PCR reads via CATT. The sample contains around 46,000 delta-chain clones, 1.6% of which appear only once. From germline, CDR1 is NSMFDY and CDR2 ISSIKDK. Germline trimming cut 3 bases from V and 0 bases from J; bases unmatched to any gene: 7. The CDR3 is 16 amino acids. This clone appeared many times. The receptor's source is a pool of human donors (malaria-infected and uninfected, not separated). This chain joins TRAV29/DV5 and TRDJ1; 11 bases line up with TRDD3. Sequenced sample: gamma-delta T cells from blood. CDR3 DNA sequence: TGTGCAGCAACGACGGGCTGGGGGATACACACCGATAAACTCATCTTT. Residues: CAATTGWGIHTDKLIF.